The clone carrying this TCR beta chain has at least ten counts. What it binds is unknown. The sample belongs to a study of regulatory T cells in long-lasting Graves disease. The time point here: newly diagnosed GD, antithyroid drugs for less than 3 months. Extracted PBMC RNA gave rise to the TCR library. General study results and limits: TRBV28, TRBJ1-2 and TRBJ2-5 emerged as the favored segments in persistent disease.

Trimming cost V 4 bases and J 2 bases, with 19 bases left between them. This CDR3 contains 17 residues. CDR1 WSHSY and CDR2 SAAADI come from the germline V gene. Assembly of TCR beta libraries relied on iRepertoire HTBI primers together with Arm-PCR of CDR3 regions. Using its own MiXCR run on the multiplex PCR reads, TCRdb lists one record per CDR3 protein. The sample records some 250,000 distinct CDR3 sequences, more than 15% being singletons. This same sample was also part of a study on T cells in Graves' hyperthyroidism and ophthalmopathy. Per that study: Diagnostic assessment was based on clinical symptoms, serum thyroxine and TRAb, thyroid ultrasound and orbital computed tomography. A set of HTBI primers served as the primers for a first-round RT-PCR of the TCR CDR3.

The source was peripheral blood mononuclear cells (PBMCs), collected at new diagnosis, from a patient treated with antithyroid drugs. The chain links TRBV10-2 to TRBJ2-3; TRBD1 is a possible D gene (5 bases). This sequence originates from a woman aged 30 to 39 with Graves disease. In nucleotides, the CDR3 is TGCGCCAGCAGTGCGTGGCTGGGCAGGGCGAACACAGATACGCAGTATTTT. Protein: CASSAWLGRANTDTQYF.